The rows below give T cell receptor beta chains drawn from one sample of a study of T cell changes during pregnancy in multiple sclerosis. This table comes from immunoSEQ multiplex PCR, and its TCRdb copy is limited to in-frame clones, with some not included. The profile shows about 58,000 clones, about 90% of them singletons. The sequencing here drew on CD4+ T cells from peripheral blood mononuclear cells, taken after pregnancy. Receptors originate from a female donor in good health, enrolled as a control in a pregnancy study. CDR3s include the opening cysteine and the closing phenylalanine or tryptophan. D genes are given only for firm matches. Some rows have no size entry. The others give once, few or many, or a class for an expanded clone.

size	V	D	J	CDR3	DNA
once	TRBV7-2	TRBD1	TRBJ2-2	CASSLGGQPPGELFF	TGTGCCAGCAGCTTAGGGGGACAGCCCCCCGGGGAGCTGTTTTTT
once	TRBV4-2	TRBD2	TRBJ2-3	CASSRAASGGAVDTQYF	TGTGCCAGCAGCCGAGCCGCTAGCGGGGGGGCCGTAGATACGCAGTATTTT
NA	TRBV19	TRBD1	TRBJ2-7	CASSIGTGGFEQYF	TGTGCCAGTAGTATTGGGACAGGGGGCTTCGAGCAGTACTTC
NA	TRBV29-1	TRBD2	TRBJ2-2	CSVAGRGGLAYTGELFF	TGCAGCGTCGCAGGCCGGGGAGGGCTAGCGTACACCGGGGAGCTGTTTTTT
NA	TRBV7-3	TRBD1	TRBJ2-7	CASSLTPGGSYEQYF	TGTGCCAGCAGCTTAACGCCAGGGGGTTCCTACGAGCAGTACTTC
NA	TRBV19	TRBD1	TRBJ1-4	CASSTLDRVEEKLFF	TGTGCCAGTAGTACCTTGGACAGGGTGGAGGAAAAACTGTTTTTT
few	TRBV30	NA	TRBJ1-1	CAWSLAFEAFF	TGTGCCTGGAGTTTGGCCTTTGAAGCTTTCTTT
NA	TRBV2	NA	TRBJ1-2	CASSDIPNGYTF	TGTGCCAGCAGTGACATCCCTAATGGCTACACCTTC
NA	TRBV7-2	TRBD2	TRBJ2-5	CASSLAGTSGAGETQYF	TGTGCCAGCAGCTTAGCTGGGACTAGCGGGGCGGGGGAGACCCAGTACTTC
NA	TRBV7-2	NA	TRBJ1-3	CASSFVQGRTDTIYF	TGTGCCAGCAGCTTTGTCCAGGGAAGGACAGACACCATATATTTT
NA	TRBV4-1	NA	TRBJ2-1	CASSKTGSSYNEQFF	TGCGCCAGCAGCAAGACAGGAAGCTCCTACAATGAGCAGTTCTTC
few	TRBV19	TRBD2	TRBJ2-5	CASSTLLAGVETQYF	TGTGCCAGCTCCACCCTCCTAGCGGGGGTAGAGACCCAGTACTTC
NA	TRBV7-2	NA	TRBJ1-5	CASSLRGGHQPQHF	TGTGCCAGCAGCTTGCGGGGGGGGCACCAGCCCCAGCATTTT